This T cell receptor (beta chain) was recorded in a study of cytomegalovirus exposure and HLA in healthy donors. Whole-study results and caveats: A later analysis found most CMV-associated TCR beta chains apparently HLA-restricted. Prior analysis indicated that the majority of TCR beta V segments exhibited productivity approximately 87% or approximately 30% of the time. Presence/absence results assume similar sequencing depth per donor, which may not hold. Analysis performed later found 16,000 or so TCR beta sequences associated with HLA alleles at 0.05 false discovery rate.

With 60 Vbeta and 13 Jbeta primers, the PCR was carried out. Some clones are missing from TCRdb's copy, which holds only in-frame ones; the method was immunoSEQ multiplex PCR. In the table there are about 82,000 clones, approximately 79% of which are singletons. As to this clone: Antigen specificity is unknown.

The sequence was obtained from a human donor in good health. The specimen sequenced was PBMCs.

For the CDR3, the DNA is TGTGCCAGCAGCCGGAGCTCAGGGGGACGCTACGAGCAGTACTTC. Protein: CASSRSSGGRYEQYF. The chain recombines TRBV27 with TRBJ2-7; TRBD1 matches 7 bases. Germline trimming cut 6 bases from V and 3 bases from J; bases unmatched to any gene: 11. This CDR3 has 15 residues. Per the germline V gene, CDR1 is MNHEY and CDR2 is SMNVEV (reference sequence).